This passage covers 30 T cell receptor beta chains from one sample sequenced in a study of cytomegalovirus exposure and HLA in healthy donors. It was with 60 Vbeta and 13 Jbeta primers that the PCR ran. The repertoire was sequenced with immunoSEQ multiplex PCR; TCRdb's copy has only in-frame clones and lacks some. The table lists around 250,000 clones, 80% to 95% of them singletons. Sequencing input: PBMCs. Source of these receptors: a girl aged 2-10 years in good health and CMV-seronegative.

The gene calls are TRBV27 and TRBJ1-2; 12 bases match TRBD1. The CDR3 length is 15 residues. V shed 5 bases and J 6 bases; nucleotides not matched to a gene: 7. Per germline, CDR1 MNHEY and CDR2 SMNVEV (reference sequence). The CDR3 DNA sequence: TGTGCCAGCAGTGGGGACAGGGGGCGTAAAGATGGCTACACCTTC. This encodes CASSGDRGRKDGYTF.

This clone was detected only a few times. The CDR3 nucleotides read TGTGCCACCACCCTCGGGACTAGCGGCACAGATACGCAGTATTTT. As protein: CATTLGTSGTDTQYF. The chain uses TRBV15 and TRBJ2-3; 10 positions agree with TRBD2. This CDR3 has 15 amino acids. The ends lost 7 bases at V and 1 base at J; junction bases unmatched: 5. CDR1 and CDR2 (germline): LNHNV, YYDKDF (reference sequence).

This clone was counted once. The chain has TRBV7-9 and TRBJ2-1; 8 bases match TRBD2. The V gene end was trimmed by 6 bases and the J gene end by 10 bases; junction bases not matched to a gene: 14. The CDR3 is made up of 15 amino acids. Looked up from germline, CDR1 is SEHNR and CDR2 is FQNEAQ (reference sequence). Here the CDR3 DNA reads TGTGCCAGCAGGACCGACGGGGGGGCAGGGGTCGAGCAGTTCTTC. Protein product: CASRTDGGAGVEQFF.

CDR3 in DNA: TGTGCCAGCAGCTCAACAGGGACCAATTCACCCCTCCACTTT. This gives the protein CASSSTGTNSPLHF. The chain couples TRBV13 to TRBJ1-6; TRBD1 might be the D (6 bases). Deletions cut 4 bases from V and 7 bases from J, with 11 bases between. The CDR3 is 14 amino acids. CDR1 is PRHDT, CDR2 FYEKMQ, per germline (reference sequence).

CDR3 loop: CASSSYPRGIAKNIQYF. In DNA form, the CDR3 reads TGTGCCAGCAGTAGTTACCCAAGGGGAATAGCCAAAAACATTCAGTACTTC. The rearrangement links TRBV28 to TRBJ2-4, with D tentatively TRBD1 (5 bases). The germline gives CDR1 MDHEN, CDR2 SYDVKM. This CDR3 comprises 17 residues. Between the trimmed V and J ends, which lost 5 bases and 0 bases, there was a span of 17 bases. Full variable domain (rest looked up from reference TRBV28 and TRBJ2-4): DVKVTQSSRYLVKRTGEKVFLECVQDMDHENMFWYRQDPGLGLRLIYFSYDVKMKEKGDIPEGYSVSREKKERFSLILESASTNQTSMYLCASSSYPRGIAKNIQYFGAGTRLSVL.

There are a few counts of this clone. CDR3 residues: CASRIGQAEKLFF. For the CDR3, the DNA is TGTGCCAGCAGGATCGGACAGGCTGAAAAACTGTTTTTT. The chain couples TRBV6-5 to TRBJ1-4; 7 nucleotides line up with TRBD1. The CDR3 loop spans 13 amino acids. The V gene's germline CDR1 is MNHEY and CDR2 SVGAGI. V was pared by 6 bases and J by 7 bases, with 5 bases of the junction left unmatched.

This sequence joins TRBV9 and TRBJ1-4; 7 nucleotides match TRBD1. Germline CDR1 and CDR2: SGDLS and YYNGEE. J was trimmed by 5 bases and V by 0 bases; bases with no gene match: 10. This CDR3 comprises 17 residues. CDR3: CASSVGTGGVENEKLFF. In DNA form, the CDR3 reads TGTGCCAGCAGCGTAGGGACAGGAGGGGTCGAGAATGAAAAACTGTTTTTT.

This clone was counted a few times. The genes are TRBV6-6 and TRBJ2-7; 11 bases are a match to TRBD2. With V trimmed by 6 bases and J by 6 bases, 10 bases remained unmatched. This CDR3 comprises 15 residues. Per the germline V gene, CDR1 is MNHNY and CDR2 is SVGAGI (reference sequence). DNA for the CDR3: TGTGCCAGCAGACCTCTAGCGGGGGGAGGGAGCGAGCAGTACTTC. It yields the protein CASRPLAGGGSEQYF.

The V call is TRBV2, the J call TRBJ1-3, with D possibly being TRBD1 (6 bases). CDR1 SNHLY and CDR2 FYNNEI come from the germline V gene. The CDR3 is 15 residues long. The V gene lost 7 bases and the J gene lost 0 bases, with 13 bases spanning the gap. CDR3 sequence reads: CASTKGERSGNTIYF. DNA for the CDR3: TGTGCCAGCACTAAGGGGGAACGCTCTGGAAACACCATATATTTT.

Note on this clone: The limits of the CDR3 on the DNA are not certain, so only TCRdb's listed CDR3 is given. V usage is TRBV9 and J usage is TRBJ2-3; the table's D call, TRBD2, was not checked against the DNA. The CDR3 region is 13 residues in length, termini included. CDR1 is SGDLS, CDR2 YYNGEE, per germline. The chain's CDR3 is CASSVGPGSSPYF.

CDR3 sequence reads: CASSERTSRNEQFF. CDR3 sequence (DNA): TGTGCCAGCAGTGAACGGACATCGAGGAATGAGCAGTTCTTC. The chain is built from TRBV2 and TRBJ2-1, with D tentatively TRBD1 (5 bases). There are 14 residues in the CDR3. Trimming pared 2 bases from V and 7 bases from J, leaving 12 bases between. Germline lookup yields CDR1 SNHLY and CDR2 FYNNEI.

The rearrangement uses TRBV6-5 and TRBJ1-1; D may be TRBD1 (6 bases). CDR3 length: 15 amino acids. Trimming cost V 5 bases and J 0 bases, with 13 bases left between them. Germline CDR1 MNHEY, CDR2 SVGAGI. CDR3 sequence: CASSHRTAMNTEAFF. DNA for the CDR3: TGTGCCAGCAGTCATAGGACAGCGATGAACACTGAAGCTTTCTTT.

The rearrangement links TRBV10-1 to TRBJ1-1; D is ambiguous. Per the germline V gene, CDR1 is WNHNN and CDR2 is SYGVQD (reference sequence). The CDR3 has 13 residues. V shed 3 bases and J shed 0 bases, with 5 bases lying between them. In nucleotides, the CDR3 is TGCGCCAGCAGTGACAGATTGAACACTGAAGCTTTCTTT. Its translation is CASSDRLNTEAFF.

This clone was seen a single time. The chain couples TRBV7-2 to TRBJ2-5; 9 bases line up with TRBD2. CDR1 and CDR2 (germline): SGHTA, FQGNSA. This CDR3 is built from 15 residues. V lost 6 bases and J lost 1; bases outside the gene matches: 6. The CDR3 bases are TGTGCCAGCAGGGTGGCGGGGGGGCCCCAAGAGACCCAGTACTTC. It yields the protein CASRVAGGPQETQYF.

This chain joins TRBV7-8 and TRBJ2-7, with TRBD2 matching over 8 bases. The CDR3 is 15 amino acids. Germline V gene data show CDR1 as SGHVS and CDR2 as FQNEAQ. Trimming took 5 bases from V and 3 from J; bases not matched to a gene: 9. Here the CDR3 reads CASSLRVAGYYEQYF. The CDR3 DNA follows: TGTGCCAGCAGCCTCCGGGTAGCGGGGTACTACGAGCAGTACTTC.

This chain's CDR3 is CASSSTGRVGDTQYF. As DNA, the CDR3 is TGTGCCAGTAGTAGCACAGGGAGAGTGGGGGATACGCAGTATTTT. This chain links TRBV19 with TRBJ2-3; D may be TRBD1 (6 bases). The length of the CDR3 is 15 residues. V lost 4 bases and J lost 6, with 17 bases in between. Per the germline V gene, CDR1 is LNHDA and CDR2 is SQIVND (reference sequence).

This chain links TRBV10-3 with TRBJ2-2; 7 nucleotides agree with TRBD2. Germline assignment: CDR1 ENHRY and CDR2 SYGVKD. V lost 9 bases to trimming and J lost 1 base; unmatched junction nucleotides: 8. The CDR3 totals 15 residues. The CDR3 DNA reads TGTGCCATTTCCCCCTTAGCGGGGAACACCGGGGAGCTGTTTTTT. Its translation is CAISPLAGNTGELFF.

This clone came up once. The V gene is TRBV6-4, the J gene TRBJ2-2; TRBD2 agrees at 13 bases. The V and J ends lost 5 bases and 0 bases, in that order; junction bases with no gene match: 6. The CDR3 contains 18 residues. CDR1 is MRHNA, CDR2 SNTAGT, per germline. DNA of the CDR3: TGTGCCAGCAGTTGGACTAGCGGGGGTAGTTCGAACACCGGGGAGCTGTTTTTT. It encodes CASSWTSGGSSNTGELFF.

This clone was counted a single time. V usage is TRBV19 and J usage is TRBJ1-1, with D unclear. V shed 7 bases and J shed 1 base, with 10 bases lying between them. The germline V gene encodes CDR1 LNHDA and CDR2 SQIVND (reference sequence). CDR3 length: 13 residues. The CDR3 spells CASNRRTNTEAFF. In DNA, the CDR3 is TGTGCCAGTAATCGCAGAACGAACACTGAAGCTTTCTTT.

The genes are TRBV6-5 and TRBJ2-3; D unclear. The V end lost 0 bases, the J end lost 9 bases, and 13 bases lay between the germline ends. The CDR3 contains 14 residues. Germline CDR1 and CDR2: MNHEY and SVGAGI. The CDR3 sequence is CASSYSILAGTQYF. The CDR3 bases are TGTGCCAGCAGTTACTCGATTTTGGCCGGGACGCAGTATTTT.

The rearrangement links TRBV19 to TRBJ2-5, with D possibly being TRBD2 (5 bases). V was clipped by 3 bases and J by 4 bases, with 15 bases between them. Germline-derived CDR1 and CDR2 are LNHDA and SQIVND (reference sequence). This CDR3 spans 15 amino acids. The CDR3 loop reads CASSIFFGERETQYF. CDR3 nucleotides: TGTGCCAGTAGTATTTTCTTCGGGGAGCGAGAGACCCAGTACTTC.

CDR3 sequence (DNA): TGTGCCAGCAGTAAGACTAGCGGGAGGGTTTACGAGCAGTACTTC. Its protein product is CASSKTSGRVYEQYF. J is TRBJ2-7 and V is TRBV27, with 14 bases lining up with TRBD2. Germline values: CDR1 MNHEY, CDR2 SMNVEV (reference sequence). This CDR3 has 15 amino acids. With V trimmed by 5 bases and J by 4 bases, 4 bases remained unmatched.

For the CDR3, the DNA is TGTGCCAGCAGCCAAGACGGGACAGGGCGTGGGGAGACCCAGTACTTC. Translating it yields CASSQDGTGRGETQYF. The chain carries TRBV14 and TRBJ2-5; TRBD1 matches 9 bases. This CDR3 is 16 amino acids long. V shed 0 bases, J shed 5 bases, and the junction held 7 bases outside the gene matches. Germline V lookup: CDR1 SGHDN, CDR2 FVKESK.

The J gene is TRBJ2-1, the V gene TRBV29-1; TRBD2 might be the D (6 bases). The length of the CDR3 is 15 residues. From germline, CDR1 is SQVTM and CDR2 ANQGSEA. The V end lost 3 bases, the J end lost 0 bases, and 12 bases lay between the germline ends. DNA for the CDR3: TGCAGCGTTGACTCAGCGGGCATCTCCTACAATGAGCAGTTCTTC. Its translation is CSVDSAGISYNEQFF.

This clone was seen only once. The gene calls are TRBV6-6 and TRBJ2-3; 7 positions agree with TRBD2. The CDR3 covers 13 residues. Germline V lookup: CDR1 MNHNY, CDR2 SVGAGI (reference sequence). The V segment lost 8 bases and the J segment 5 bases; nucleotides outside the gene matches: 7. The CDR3, as DNA: TGTGCCAGCCAAGGGAGGGCCCAAGATACGCAGTATTTT. This translates into CASQGRAQDTQYF.

J is TRBJ2-1 and V is TRBV19; 11 nucleotides match TRBD1. The CDR3 runs to 15 residues. V was clipped by 4 bases and J by 8 bases; unmatched bases: 7. Per germline, CDR1 LNHDA and CDR2 SQIVND (reference sequence). The DNA of the CDR3 is TGTGCCAGTAGTAAGACCGGACAGGGGGCCGATGAGCAGTTCTTC. Amino acids: CASSKTGQGADEQFF.

This clone was counted a single time. The rearrangement joins TRBV2 to TRBJ2-5; 8 nucleotides match TRBD1. CDR1 SNHLY and CDR2 FYNNEI come from the germline V gene. This CDR3 spans 14 amino acids. The CDR3 spells CGAFDVDREETQYF. The CDR3 bases are TGTGGGGCCTTCGATGTGGACAGGGAAGAGACCCAGTACTTC.

The chain employs TRBV5-1 and TRBJ2-7; D may be TRBD1 (6 bases). V was shortened by 2 bases and J by 0 bases, with 12 bases between the two germline ends. CDR3 length equals 15 residues. Per germline, CDR1 SGHRS and CDR2 YFSETQ. CDR3 sequence (DNA): TGCGCCAGCAGCTTAGGGCAGGGGAGCTCCTACGAGCAGTACTTC. It specifies CASSLGQGSSYEQYF.

The V call is TRBV10-3, the J call TRBJ2-2; D possibly corresponds to TRBD2 (5 bases). The V gene lost 2 bases and the J gene lost 0 bases, with 10 bases spanning the gap. The CDR3 length is 16 residues. The V gene's germline CDR1 is ENHRY and CDR2 SYGVKD. In DNA form, the CDR3 reads TGTGCCATCAGTGAGAGAGGAGGTGCGAACACCGGGGAGCTGTTTTTT. The encoded protein is CAISERGGANTGELFF.

This rearrangement joins TRBV5-4 to TRBJ2-5; 9 positions agree with TRBD2. This CDR3 is built from 17 residues. V shed 1 base and J 1 base; nucleotides not matched to a gene: 8. From germline, CDR1 is SGHNT and CDR2 YYREEE (reference sequence). The CDR3 spells CASSLSPSGVSQETQYF. For the CDR3, the DNA is TGTGCCAGCAGCTTGTCCCCTAGCGGGGTCTCCCAAGAGACCCAGTACTTC.